This entry lists 10 T cell receptor beta chains sequenced from one sample in a study of T cells in Graves' hyperthyroidism and ophthalmopathy. Template material for amplifying TCR beta CDR3 regions consisted of RNA transcripts. An initial round of RT-PCR targeting the TCR CDR3 relied on the HTBI primer set. From the multiplex PCR reads, TCRdb called clonotypes with MiXCR, one entry per CDR3 protein. The table has about 320,000 distinct CDR3 sequences, around 17% seen once. Specimen: blood. The receptors come from a man aged 30-40 years with Graves' hyperthyroidism.

This clonotype turned up a few times. The chain recombines TRBV5-5 with TRBJ2-4; D is unclear. The CDR3 consists of 15 residues. Trimming pared 3 bases from V and 3 bases from J, leaving 13 bases between. The germline gives CDR1 SGHKS, CDR2 YYEKEE (reference sequence). CDR3 residues: CASSSSFSGKNIQYF. The CDR3 nucleotides read TGTGCCAGCAGCTCCTCATTCTCGGGCAAAAACATTCAGTACTTC.

This clonotype came up many times. The chain uses TRBV5-6 and TRBJ2-3; 7 bases fit TRBD2. CDR3 length: 14 amino acids. V was clipped by 2 bases and J by 4 bases; unmatched bases: 4. The germline V gene encodes CDR1 SGHDT and CDR2 YYEEEE. CDR3 residues: CASSLGGRADTQYF. The CDR3 DNA sequence: TGTGCCAGCAGCTTAGGTGGGAGGGCAGATACGCAGTATTTT. Drawing the rest from reference TRBV5-6 and TRBJ2-3, the complete variable domain is DAGVTQSPTHLIKTRGQQVTLRCSPKSGHDTVSWYQQALGQGPQFIFQYYEEEERQRGNFPDRFSGHQFPNYSSELNVNALLLGDSALYLCASSLGGRADTQYFGPGTRLTVL.

This clonotype has just a few counts. J is TRBJ1-1 and V is TRBV5-1; 7 bases match TRBD1. CDR3 length: 17 amino acids. Germline V lookup: CDR1 SGHRS, CDR2 YFSETQ. The J segment lost 6 bases and the V segment lost 0 bases, leaving 14 bases of the junction unmatched. The CDR3: CASSLAGRQGRESEAFF. The CDR3 DNA follows: TGCGCCAGCAGCTTGGCGGGTCGACAGGGAAGGGAGTCTGAAGCTTTCTTT.

There are many counts of this clonotype. V gene TRBV28 combines with J gene TRBJ2-7; tentatively, D is TRBD2 (6 bases). Trimming removed 3 bases at V and 6 bases at J, with 15 bases between. Germline values: CDR1 MDHEN, CDR2 SYDVKM. The CDR3 sequence is 14 residues long. CDR3 coding DNA: TGTGCCAGCAGTTTGGGCGGGGTTGTGGGCGAGCAGTACTTC. It yields the protein CASSLGGVVGEQYF. The whole variable domain, filled in from reference TRBV28 and TRBJ2-7, reads DVKVTQSSRYLVKRTGEKVFLECVQDMDHENMFWYRQDPGLGLRLIYFSYDVKMKEKGDIPEGYSVSREKKERFSLILESASTNQTSMYLCASSLGGVVGEQYFGPGTRLTVT.

There are a few counts of this clonotype. CDR3 DNA sequence: TGCAGCGTCTTTGGGGGCTCGTCGACTGAAGCTTTCTTT. Translation gives CSVFGGSSTEAFF. This chain uses TRBV29-1 with TRBJ1-1; D is possibly TRBD1 (6 bases). In germline, CDR1 is SQVTM, CDR2 ANQGSEA. V shed 6 bases and J shed 5 bases, with 16 bases lying between them. This CDR3 is built from 13 residues.

This clonotype was counted many times. This chain joins TRBV7-2 and TRBJ2-3, with 15 positions matching TRBD2. The CDR3 covers 21 residues. J gave up 0 bases and V 1 base, and 11 bases lay outside the gene matches. CDR1 and CDR2 from the germline V gene are SGHTA and FQGNSA. CDR3: CASSLVSGTSGRRTSTDTQYF. CDR3 nucleotide sequence: TGTGCCAGCAGCTTAGTATCCGGGACTAGCGGGAGGAGAACTAGCACAGATACGCAGTATTTT.

The rearrangement joins TRBV6-6 to TRBJ1-1, with a possible D match to TRBD1 (5 bases). V was pared by 0 bases and J by 1 base, with 9 bases between. CDR1 and CDR2 (germline): MNHNY, SVGAGI (reference sequence). The CDR3 loop spans 15 amino acids. The CDR3 is CASSYSPGRNTEAFF. CDR3 bases: TGTGCCAGCAGTTACTCCCCAGGGAGGAACACTGAAGCTTTCTTT.

The chain couples TRBV20-1 to TRBJ2-7, with 7 bases lining up with TRBD2. Germline V CDR1 and CDR2: DFQATT, SNEGSKA (reference sequence). The CDR3 extends over 13 amino acids. Trimming removed 0 bases from V and 4 bases from J; junction bases left unmatched: 3. DNA for the CDR3: TGCAGTGCTAGAGATGGGGGGGTTTACGAGCAGTACTTC. Translation gives CSARDGGVYEQYF.

Many counts were recorded for this clonotype. The chain uses TRBV30 and TRBJ2-5; 8 bases agree with TRBD2. With 4 bases clipped from V and 5 bases from J, the junction kept 9 bases outside the gene matches. The CDR3 runs 14 residues. Germline CDR1 is GTSNPN and CDR2 is SVGIG (reference sequence). CDR3: CAWIRAGVGETQYF. In nucleotides, the CDR3 is TGTGCCTGGATAAGAGCGGGAGTTGGTGAGACCCAGTACTTC.

This clonotype has at least ten counts. The chain carries TRBV3-1 and TRBJ2-1, with TRBD2 identical over 9 bases. CDR3 length: 15 residues. Germline trimming cut 6 bases from V and 6 bases from J; bases unmatched to any gene: 9. Germline CDR1 is LGHDT and CDR2 is YNNKEL (reference sequence). The CDR3 bases are TGTGCCAGCAGTGATAGCGGGAGTTATCGCAATGAGCAGTTCTTC. It codes for CASSDSGSYRNEQFF.